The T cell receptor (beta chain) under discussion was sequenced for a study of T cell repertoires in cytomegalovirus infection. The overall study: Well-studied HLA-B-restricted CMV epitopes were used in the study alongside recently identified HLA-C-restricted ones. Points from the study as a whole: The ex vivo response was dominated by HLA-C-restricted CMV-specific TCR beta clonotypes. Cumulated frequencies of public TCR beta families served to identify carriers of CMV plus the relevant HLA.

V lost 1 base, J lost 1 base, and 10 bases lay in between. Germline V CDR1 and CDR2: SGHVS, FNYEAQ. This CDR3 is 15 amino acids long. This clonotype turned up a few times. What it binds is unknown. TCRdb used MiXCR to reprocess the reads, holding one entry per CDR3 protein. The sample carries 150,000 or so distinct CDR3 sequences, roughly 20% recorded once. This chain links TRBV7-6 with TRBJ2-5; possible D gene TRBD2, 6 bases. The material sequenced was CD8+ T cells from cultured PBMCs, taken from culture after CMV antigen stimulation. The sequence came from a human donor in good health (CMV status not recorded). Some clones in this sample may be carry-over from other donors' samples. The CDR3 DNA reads TGTGCCAGCAGCTTAGAACTCGGGGGCCAAGAGACCCAGTACTTC. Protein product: CASSLELGGQETQYF.